This TCR beta chain was identified during a study of T-cell reconstitution after alpha-beta-depleted transplantation in children. The CDR3 runs to 14 residues. V gave up 3 bases and J gave up 2 bases, with 13 bases separating them. CDR1 and CDR2 from the germline V gene are SQVTM and ANQGSEA. In this sample, this clonotype turned up many times. Antigen unknown. Regarding the study as a whole: After transplant, high TCRbeta diversity at day 60 in some patients arose from surviving recipient T cells and thymic progenitors. T-cell counts and diversity at one year post-transplant came mainly from newly produced T cells. About two months after transplant, alpha-beta T cells reportedly came from several hundred expanded graft clones.

Unique molecular identifiers tagged the TCRbeta library. TCRdb analysed the PCR reads with MiXCR anew, one entry per CDR3 protein. There are 200,000 or so distinct CDR3 sequences in the sample; around 5.9% occur only once, and around 4.1% lies in the top ten. Here the sequenced sample was PBMCs, taken before TCRalphabeta/CD19-depleted stem cell transplant. The clonotype comes from a girl under three years old with combined immunodeficiency, due to receive a stem cell transplant. The rearrangement joins TRBV29-1 to TRBJ1-2, with D maybe TRBD1 (5 bases). The CDR3: CSVDSRQSNYGYTF. The DNA for the CDR3 is TGCAGCGTTGACTCAAGACAGTCGAACTATGGCTACACCTTC. Filled out from reference TRBV29-1 and TRBJ1-2, the complete variable domain reads SAVISQKPSRDICQRGTSLTIQCQVDSQVTMMFWYRQQPGQSLTLIATANQGSEATYESGFVIDKFPISRPNLTFSTLTVSNMSPEDSSIYLCSVDSRQSNYGYTFGSGTRLTVV.